The rows below give T cell receptor beta chains drawn from one sample of a study of cytomegalovirus exposure and HLA in healthy donors. The method was immunoSEQ multiplex PCR; TCRdb's version includes in-frame clones alone and lacks a portion of them. Of 150,000 to 200,000 clones in the sample, around three quarters are singletons; the top ten hold 6% to 7.5%. Sequencing was performed on PBMCs. The receptor set was obtained from a man aged 40-49 years in good health and CMV-seropositive. Each CDR3 is given with its conserved first and last residue. A D gene is named only where the DNA matches it firmly. Size tells how often a clone was seen (once, few, many) or the class of an expanded clone, and some rows leave it out.

v_call	clone_size	j_call	d_call	cdr3_nt	cdr3_aa
TRBV4-3	few	TRBJ1-4	NA	TGCGCCAGCAGCCAACATCACGTCGGGGAAAAACTGTTTTTT	CASSQHHVGEKLFF
TRBV6-6	few	TRBJ2-1	NA	TGTGCCAGCAGCCGGAGGGTAGGTGAGCAGTTCTTC	CASSRRVGEQFF
TRBV5-6	NA	TRBJ1-1	NA	TGTGCCAGCAGCTTGGCCCAGGGGTACGTCTTT	CASSLAQGYVF
TRBV2	NA	TRBJ2-5	NA	TGTGCCAGCAGCGCGCGGGTGCAAGAGACCCAGTACTTC	CASSARVQETQYF
TRBV4-2	NA	TRBJ1-1	NA	TGTGCCAGCAGCCAGGGCGATATGAACACTGAAGCTTTCTTT	CASSQGDMNTEAFF
TRBV30	NA	TRBJ1-6	NA	TGTGCCTGGAGACCTACCCGACAGGAAGAAAATTCACCCCTCCACTTT	CAWRPTRQEENSPLHF
TRBV5-1	NA	TRBJ1-4	NA	TGCGCCAGCAGCTTGAATTCCAGGATAGAGGGTGAAAAACTGTTTTTT	CASSLNSRIEGEKLFF
TRBV6-1	NA	TRBJ1-1	TRBD1	TGTGCCAGCAGTGAAGCGGTACCAGGAGGACAGGGGATGAACACTGAAGCTTTCTTT	CASSEAVPGGQGMNTEAFF
TRBV6-6	NA	TRBJ2-1	NA	TGTGCCAGCAGGCCTCAGGGTGATGGCGAGCAGTTCTTC	CASRPQGDGEQFF
TRBV4-3	few	TRBJ2-7	TRBD2	TGCGCCAGCAGCCAACGGACTAGCGGGGGCCTTTTGGGGAACGAGCAGTACTTC	CASSQRTSGGLLGNEQYF
TRBV19	once	TRBJ2-1	TRBD2	TGTGCCAGTAGTATAGTTGGGACTAGCAGTAGCAATGAGCAGTTCTTC	CASSIVGTSSSNEQFF
TRBV11-2	NA	TRBJ1-6	TRBD1	TGTGCCAGCAGCCTACGACAGGGGGGAGATTCACCCCTCCACTTT	CASSLRQGGDSPLHF
TRBV6-5	NA	TRBJ2-2	TRBD1	TGTGCCAGCACCGCCCCGGGGACAGGGGCCGGGGAGCTGTTTTTT	CASTAPGTGAGELFF
TRBV27	once	TRBJ2-2	NA	TGTGCCAGCAGTTTAAGGGCTAGCGATGCAAGAGCTTCCGGGGAGCTGTTTTTT	CASSLRASDARASGELFF
TRBV15	NA	TRBJ1-1	NA	TGTGCCACCAGCAGACCATCCCAGGGGAGCGCTTTCTTT	CATSRPSQGSAFF
TRBV10-1	NA	TRBJ1-3	NA	TGCGCCAGCAGTGAGCTATTGAGCTCTGGAAACACCATATATTTT	CASSELLSSGNTIYF
TRBV7-8	NA	TRBJ2-7	TRBD1	TGTGCCAGCAGCCATTCGCCGGACAGGGGATACGAGCAGTACTTC	CASSHSPDRGYEQYF
TRBV7-9	NA	TRBJ2-5	NA	TGTGCCAGCAGCTTAGGGCTTGGAACAGCTTCTCAAGAGACCCAGTACTTC	CASSLGLGTASQETQYF
TRBV10-3	NA	TRBJ2-5	TRBD1	TGTGCCATCAGGGGGACAGACCAAGAGACCCAGTACTTC	CAIRGTDQETQYF
TRBV6-5	NA	TRBJ2-2	NA	TGTGCCAGCAGTTACTCGGGCAGGGGCACCGGGGAGCTGTTTTTT	CASSYSGRGTGELFF
TRBV21-1	NA	TRBJ1-5	NA	TGTGCCAGCAGCAAAGGCACGGGGTGGGGCAATCAGCCCCAGCATTTT	CASSKGTGWGNQPQHF
TRBV18	NA	TRBJ1-2	TRBD1	TGTGCCAGCTCACCTTTACAGGGGGCGCGGGATGGCTACACCTTC	CASSPLQGARDGYTF
TRBV5-4	NA	TRBJ1-5	NA	TGTGCCAGCAGCTCAAAAAATAGCAATCAGCCCCAGCATTTT	CASSSKNSNQPQHF
TRBV5-4	NA	TRBJ1-4	NA	TGTGCCAGCAACCATCGCGGGCGCGGGACTAATGAAAAACTGTTTTTT	CASNHRGRGTNEKLFF